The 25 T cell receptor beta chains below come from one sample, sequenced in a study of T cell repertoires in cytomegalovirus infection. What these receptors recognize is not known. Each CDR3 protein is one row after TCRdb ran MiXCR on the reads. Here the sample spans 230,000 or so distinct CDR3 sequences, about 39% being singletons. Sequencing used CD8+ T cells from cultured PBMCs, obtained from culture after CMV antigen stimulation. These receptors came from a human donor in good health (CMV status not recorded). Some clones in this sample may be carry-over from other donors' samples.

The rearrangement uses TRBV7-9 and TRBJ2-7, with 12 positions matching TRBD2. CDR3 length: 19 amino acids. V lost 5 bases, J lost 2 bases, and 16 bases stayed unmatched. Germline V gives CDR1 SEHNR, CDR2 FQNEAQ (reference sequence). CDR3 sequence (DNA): TGTGCCAGCAGCAATATCGGGACAGGGTCTAGCGGGAGGGCCTACGAGCAGTACTTC. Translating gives CASSNIGTGSSGRAYEQYF.

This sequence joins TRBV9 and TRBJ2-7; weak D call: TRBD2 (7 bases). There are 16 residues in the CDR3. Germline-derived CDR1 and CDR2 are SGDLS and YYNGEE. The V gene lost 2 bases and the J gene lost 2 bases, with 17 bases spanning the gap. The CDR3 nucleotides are TGTGCCAGCAGCGTCCGCTTGGAGGGGGGGCCCTACGAGCAGTACTTC. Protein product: CASSVRLEGGPYEQYF.

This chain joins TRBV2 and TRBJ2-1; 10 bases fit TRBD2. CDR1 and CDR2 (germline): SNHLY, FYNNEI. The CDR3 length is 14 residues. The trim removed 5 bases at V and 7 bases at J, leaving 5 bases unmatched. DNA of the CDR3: TGTGCCAGCAGTCTAGCGGGAGAGGCAAATGAGCAGTTCTTC. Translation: CASSLAGEANEQFF.

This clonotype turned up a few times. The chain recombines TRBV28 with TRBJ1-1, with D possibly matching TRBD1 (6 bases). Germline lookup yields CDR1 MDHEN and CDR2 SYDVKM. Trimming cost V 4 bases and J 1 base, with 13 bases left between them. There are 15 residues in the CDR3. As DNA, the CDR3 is TGTGCCAGCAGTTCCTTGGACAGAGAGAACACTGAAGCTTTCTTT. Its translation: CASSSLDRENTEAFF.

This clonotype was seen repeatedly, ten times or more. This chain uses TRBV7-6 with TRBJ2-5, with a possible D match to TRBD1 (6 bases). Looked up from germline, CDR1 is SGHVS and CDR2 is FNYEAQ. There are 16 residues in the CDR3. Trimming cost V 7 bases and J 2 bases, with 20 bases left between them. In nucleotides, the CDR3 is TGTGCCAGCACCCTAGGGGCAGGGGTTAAACAAGAGACCCAGTACTTC. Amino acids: CASTLGAGVKQETQYF. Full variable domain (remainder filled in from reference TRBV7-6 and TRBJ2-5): GAGVSQSPRYKVTKRGQDVALRCDPISGHVSLYWYRQALGQGPEFLTYFNYEAQQDKSGLPNDRFSAERPEGSISTLTIQRTEQRDSAMYRCASTLGAGVKQETQYFGPGTRLLVL.

The CDR3: CASSLEPSNTGELFF. CDR3 nucleotides: TGTGCCAGCAGCTTAGAGCCTAGCAATACCGGGGAGCTGTTTTTT. The chain has TRBV7-8 and TRBJ2-2, with a possible D match to TRBD2 (5 bases). The CDR3 length is 15 residues. Germline values: CDR1 SGHVS, CDR2 FQNEAQ. V dropped 1 base and J dropped 5 bases, with 11 bases sitting between them.

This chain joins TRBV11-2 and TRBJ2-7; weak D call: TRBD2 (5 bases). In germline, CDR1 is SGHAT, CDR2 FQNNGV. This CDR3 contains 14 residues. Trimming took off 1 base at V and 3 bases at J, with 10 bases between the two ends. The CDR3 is CASSLAGISYEQYF. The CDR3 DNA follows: TGTGCCAGCAGCTTAGCCGGGATCAGCTACGAGCAGTACTTC.

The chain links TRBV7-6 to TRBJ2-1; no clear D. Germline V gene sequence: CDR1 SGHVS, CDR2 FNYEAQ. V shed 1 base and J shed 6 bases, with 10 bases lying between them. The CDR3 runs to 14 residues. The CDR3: CASSLVQVSNEQFF. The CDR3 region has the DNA TGTGCCAGCAGCTTAGTCCAGGTATCCAATGAGCAGTTCTTC.

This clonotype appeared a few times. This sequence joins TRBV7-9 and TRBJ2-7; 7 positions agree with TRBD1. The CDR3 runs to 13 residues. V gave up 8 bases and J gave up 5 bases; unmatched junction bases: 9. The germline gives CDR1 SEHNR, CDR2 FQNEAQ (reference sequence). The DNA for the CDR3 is TGTGCCAGCGGCCGGGACAGTGCCCACGAGCAGTACTTC. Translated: CASGRDSAHEQYF. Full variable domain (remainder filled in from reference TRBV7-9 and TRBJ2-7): DTGVSQNPRHKITKRGQNVTFRCDPISEHNRLYWYRQTLGQGPEFLTYFQNEAQLEKSRLLSDRFSAERPKGSFSTLEIQRTEQGDSAMYLCASGRDSAHEQYFGPGTRLTVT.

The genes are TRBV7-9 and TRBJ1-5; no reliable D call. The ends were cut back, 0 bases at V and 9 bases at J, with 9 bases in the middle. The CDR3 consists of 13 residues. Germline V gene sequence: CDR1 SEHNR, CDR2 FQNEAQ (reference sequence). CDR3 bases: TGTGCCAGCAGCTTAGCGTCTCATAGGCCCCAGCATTTT. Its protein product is CASSLASHRPQHF.

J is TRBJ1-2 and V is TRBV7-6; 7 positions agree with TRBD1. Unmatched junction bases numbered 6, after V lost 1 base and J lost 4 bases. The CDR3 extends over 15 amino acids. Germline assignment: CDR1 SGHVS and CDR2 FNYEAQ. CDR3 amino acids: CASSLDLRDSYGYTF. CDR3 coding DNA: TGTGCCAGCAGCTTAGACCTCCGGGACAGCTATGGCTACACCTTC.

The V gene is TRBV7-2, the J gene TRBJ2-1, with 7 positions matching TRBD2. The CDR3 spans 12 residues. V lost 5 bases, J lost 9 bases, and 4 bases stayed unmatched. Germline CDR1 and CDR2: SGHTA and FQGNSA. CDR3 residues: CASSLGLSEQFF. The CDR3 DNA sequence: TGTGCCAGCAGCCTGGGACTATCTGAGCAGTTCTTC.

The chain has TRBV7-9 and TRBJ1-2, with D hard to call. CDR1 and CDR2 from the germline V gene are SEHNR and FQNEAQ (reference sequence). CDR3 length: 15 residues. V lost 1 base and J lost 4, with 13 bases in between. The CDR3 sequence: CASSLDSFTFYGYTF. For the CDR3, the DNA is TGTGCCAGCAGCTTAGACAGCTTTACTTTCTATGGCTACACCTTC.

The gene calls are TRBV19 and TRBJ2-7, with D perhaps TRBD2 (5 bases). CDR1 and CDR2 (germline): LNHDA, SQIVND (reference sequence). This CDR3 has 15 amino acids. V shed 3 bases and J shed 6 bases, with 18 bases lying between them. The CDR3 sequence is CASSIRAKAAIEQYF. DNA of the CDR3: TGTGCCAGTAGTATTCGGGCCAAAGCGGCAATCGAGCAGTACTTC.

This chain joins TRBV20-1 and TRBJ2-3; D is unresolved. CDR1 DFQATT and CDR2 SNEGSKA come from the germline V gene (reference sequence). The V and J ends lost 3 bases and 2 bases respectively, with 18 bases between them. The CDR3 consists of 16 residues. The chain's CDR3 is CSAREPSLGITDTQYF. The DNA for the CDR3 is TGCAGTGCTAGGGAACCCTCACTGGGCATCACAGATACGCAGTATTTT.

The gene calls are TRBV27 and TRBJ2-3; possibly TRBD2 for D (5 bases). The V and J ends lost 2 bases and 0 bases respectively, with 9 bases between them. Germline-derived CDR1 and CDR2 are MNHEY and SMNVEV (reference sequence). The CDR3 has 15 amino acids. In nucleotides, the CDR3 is TGTGCCAGCAGTTTAGTACTAGACAGCACAGATACGCAGTATTTT. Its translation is CASSLVLDSTDTQYF.

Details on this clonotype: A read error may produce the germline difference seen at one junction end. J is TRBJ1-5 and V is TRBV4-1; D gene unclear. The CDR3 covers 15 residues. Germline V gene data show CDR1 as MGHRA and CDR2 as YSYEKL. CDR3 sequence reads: CASSQVGREDQPQHF. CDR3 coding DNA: TGTGCCAGCAGCCAAGTCGGACGCGAGGATCAGCCCCAGCATTTT.

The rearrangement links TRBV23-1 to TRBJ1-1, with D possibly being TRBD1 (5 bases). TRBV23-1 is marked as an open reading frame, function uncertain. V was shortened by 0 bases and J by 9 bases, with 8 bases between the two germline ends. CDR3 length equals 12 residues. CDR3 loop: CASSQSEGKAFF. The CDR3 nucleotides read TGCGCCAGCAGTCAATCGGAGGGGAAAGCTTTCTTT.

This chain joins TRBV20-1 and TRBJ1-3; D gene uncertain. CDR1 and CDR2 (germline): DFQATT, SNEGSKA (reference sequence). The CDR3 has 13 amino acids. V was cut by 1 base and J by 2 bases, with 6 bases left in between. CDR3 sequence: CSARGAAGNTIYF. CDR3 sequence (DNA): TGCAGTGCTAGAGGGGCGGCTGGAAACACCATATATTTT.

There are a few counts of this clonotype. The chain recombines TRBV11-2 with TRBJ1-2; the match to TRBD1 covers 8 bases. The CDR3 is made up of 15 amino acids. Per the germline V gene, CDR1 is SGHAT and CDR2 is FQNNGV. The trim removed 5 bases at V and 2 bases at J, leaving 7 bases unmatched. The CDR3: CASSLRTGPNYGYTF. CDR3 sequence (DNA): TGTGCCAGCAGCCTTAGGACAGGGCCCAACTATGGCTACACCTTC.

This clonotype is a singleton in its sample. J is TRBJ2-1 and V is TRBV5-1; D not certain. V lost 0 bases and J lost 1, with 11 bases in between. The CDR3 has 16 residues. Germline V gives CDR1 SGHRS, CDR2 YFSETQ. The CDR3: CASSLDRVGSYNEQFF. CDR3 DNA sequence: TGCGCCAGCAGCTTGGACCGGGTAGGGTCCTACAATGAGCAGTTCTTC.

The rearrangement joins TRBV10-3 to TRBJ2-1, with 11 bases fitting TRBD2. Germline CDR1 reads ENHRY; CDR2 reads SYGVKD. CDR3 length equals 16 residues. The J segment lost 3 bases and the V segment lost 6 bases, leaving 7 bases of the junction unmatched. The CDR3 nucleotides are TGTGCCATCAGATCCGCCGGGACTAGCGGCTACAATGAGCAGTTCTTC. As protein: CAIRSAGTSGYNEQFF.

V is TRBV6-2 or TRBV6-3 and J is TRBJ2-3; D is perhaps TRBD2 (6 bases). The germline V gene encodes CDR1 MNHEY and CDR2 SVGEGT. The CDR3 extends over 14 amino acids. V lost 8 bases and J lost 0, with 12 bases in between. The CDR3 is CASLGSGSTDTQYF. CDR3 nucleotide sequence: TGTGCCAGCCTAGGGAGCGGGAGCACAGATACGCAGTATTTT.

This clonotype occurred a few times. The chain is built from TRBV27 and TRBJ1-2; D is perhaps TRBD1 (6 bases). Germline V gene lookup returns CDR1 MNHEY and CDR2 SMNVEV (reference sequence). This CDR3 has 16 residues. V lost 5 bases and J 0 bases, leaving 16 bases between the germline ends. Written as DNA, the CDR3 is TGTGCCAGCAGTCTTTCCCCCGGGACACCTAACTATGGCTACACCTTC. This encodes CASSLSPGTPNYGYTF.

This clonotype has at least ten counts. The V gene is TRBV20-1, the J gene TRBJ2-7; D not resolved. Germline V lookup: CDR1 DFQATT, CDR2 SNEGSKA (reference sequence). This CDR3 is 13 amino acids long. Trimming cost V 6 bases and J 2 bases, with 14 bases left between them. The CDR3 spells CSAQPLTTYEQYF. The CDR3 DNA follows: TGCAGTGCCCAGCCGCTTACCACCTACGAGCAGTACTTC.